This TCR beta chain emerged from a study of control samples from healthy donors and cancer patients (TCRdb year 2020). The method was the immunoSEQ multiplex PCR assay. TCRdb provides this immuneACCESS table in a form limited to in-frame rearrangements. Some clones are lacking; in checked studies, under half of them reflect an unresolved V gene, and why the rest are absent is not known. A total of fewer than 70,000 clones appear in this sample, roughly 82% of them only once. 2.5% to 3.5% of the sample lies in the top ten. The V and J ends are trimmed by 0 bases and 6 bases, leaving 7 bases between them. The germline V gene provides CDR1 SGHRS and CDR2 YFSETQ. There are 13 amino acids in the CDR3, from cysteine to phenylalanine inclusive. Only CDR3 DNA is held: 39 bases, read in frame from base 1. This clone has more than one count but fewer than ten. There is no known antigen for this receptor. Base quality data are lacking; no much larger clone is found one base away.

The sample comprised PBMCs. The chain uses TRBV5-1 and TRBJ2-1, with the D gene call left open. The TCR comes from a woman aged 50 to 65 with lung cancer. DNA sequence: TGCGCCAGCAGCTTGGGCTTCGGCAATGAGCAGTTCTTC. Translated, it gives CASSLGFGNEQFF.